The following is a T cell receptor beta chain sequence with its context. Its antigen is unidentified. The PBMCs studied were ones that came from around 10 ml fresh peripheral blood. From RNA transcripts, TCR beta CDR3 regions were amplified. The HTBI primer set served for first-round RT-PCR of the TCR CDR3. TCRdb ran MiXCR on the multiplex PCR reads and lists one entry per CDR3 protein. The sample contains about 350,000 distinct CDR3 sequences, approximately 15% of which appear only once. The data originate from a study of T cells in Graves' hyperthyroidism and ophthalmopathy. The CDR3 has 12 amino acids. The germline CDR1 and CDR2 sequences are DFQATT and SNEGSKA (reference sequence). Trimming cost V 6 bases and J 11 bases, with 18 bases left between them. General study results and limits: Model predictions of ophthalmopathy came a median approximately 6.5 months before onset.

The chain carries TRBV20-1 and TRBJ2-3, with D tentatively TRBD2 (5 bases). Sequenced material: blood. The TCR comes from a woman aged 25-40 years with Graves' hyperthyroidism. The CDR3 reads CSAPVGVWGQYF. The CDR3 nucleotides are TGCAGTGCGCCCGTCGGGGTGTGGGGGCAGTATTTT.